The 6 T cell receptor beta chains below come from one sample, sequenced in a study of beta chain features in type 1 diabetes (dated by TCRdb to the late 2010s). Here is what the overall study found, with its caveats: In all four CD4+ subsets, TCRB CDR3 length was moderately but significantly shorter in type 1 diabetes patients.

Receptor amplification or capture employed the immunoSEQ multiplex PCR assay. All of the isolated RNA was reverse transcribed with the High Capacity cDNA Reverse Transcription Kit, so expressed TCRB transcripts were sequenced. Not all clones reach the TCRdb copy of this immuneACCESS table, which keeps in-frame sequences only. Checked studies attribute under half of the gap to unresolved V genes and leave the rest unexplained. The sample data list 300,000 to 350,000 clones, and approximately 10% of these were observed just once. The ten largest make up approximately 1% of the sample. These receptors' antigens are unknown. The sequenced sample consisted of central memory CD4+ T cells from blood. Every receptor here comes from a man between 25 and 39 years old with type 1 diabetes.

Only a few counts were recorded for this clone. V is TRBV18 and J is TRBJ2-1; TRBD2 matches 12 bases. The CDR3 consists of 15 residues. V shed 2 bases and J 6 bases; nucleotides not matched to a gene: 2. In germline, CDR1 is KGHSH, CDR2 LQKENI. This CDR3 is CASSPASGGANEQFF. The CDR3 coding sequence is TGTGCCAGCTCACCAGCTAGCGGGGGGGCCAATGAGCAGTTCTTC.

This clone showed up just a few times. The chain has TRBV5-1 and TRBJ1-4, with D possibly matching TRBD1 (5 bases). Trimming shortened V by 4 bases and J by 3 bases, and 10 bases separated the two germline ends. Germline loops: CDR1 SGHRS, CDR2 YFSETQ. CDR3 length: 14 residues. DNA of the CDR3: TGCGCCAGCAGCGTGGGGACGGCTAATGAAAAACTGTTTTTT. Its translation is CASSVGTANEKLFF.

The chain recombines TRBV19 with TRBJ2-2; D unresolved. The CDR3 loop spans 15 amino acids. The germline CDR1 and CDR2 sequences are LNHDA and SQIVND (reference sequence). The V end lost 5 bases, the J end lost 4 bases, and 14 bases lay between the germline ends. The CDR3 loop is CASSFGPGSTGELFF. The CDR3 region has the DNA TGTGCCAGTAGTTTCGGCCCTGGGTCCACCGGGGAGCTGTTTTTT.

In its sample, this clone was seen a few times. This chain uses TRBV6-5 with TRBJ1-6; D is uncertain. Germline CDR1 MNHEY, CDR2 SVGAGI. Trimming cost V 0 bases and J 5 bases, with 8 bases left between them. The CDR3 length is 15 residues. This chain's CDR3 is CASSYSVWDNSPLHF. For the CDR3, the DNA is TGTGCCAGCAGTTACTCGGTCTGGGATAATTCACCCCTCCACTTT.

The chain carries TRBV4-3 and TRBJ2-3, with 8 positions matching TRBD2. The V gene end was trimmed by 4 bases and the J gene end by 5 bases; junction bases not matched to a gene: 11. The CDR3 runs 16 residues. Looked up from germline, CDR1 is LGHNA and CDR2 is YSLEER. In nucleotides, the CDR3 is TGCGCCAGCAGCCCCCAGGGAGCGGGGGCGGTAGATACGCAGTATTTT. Its protein product is CASSPQGAGAVDTQYF.

This clone was counted at least ten times. The chain recombines TRBV19 with TRBJ1-3; D is unresolved. In germline, CDR1 is LNHDA, CDR2 SQIVND (reference sequence). V was pared by 7 bases and J by 6 bases, with 16 bases between. This CDR3 comprises 14 residues. The chain's CDR3 is CASISDRPENTIYF. The CDR3 nucleotides read TGTGCCAGTATTTCGGATCGTCCGGAAAACACCATATATTTT.